This T cell receptor beta chain was recorded in a study of shared clonotypes between healthy human individuals. The V gene's germline CDR1 is SGDLS and CDR2 YYNGEE. Trimming took off 3 bases at V and 5 bases at J, with 9 bases between the two ends. This CDR3 has 13 residues. In the case of this clone: Its antigen remains unidentified.

Study-level findings and limits: The generation probabilities recorded for non-shared clonotypes fell below those of clonotypes shared by all four donors.

CD4+ cells were split into CD45RA+ naive and CD45RA-negative memory subsets. The table came from immunoSEQ multiplex PCR; TCRdb's copy has only in-frame clones and leaves some out. The data contain 1.6 million or so clones, just under 99% of them seen just once; the ten biggest clones take up 0.3% to 0.45%. Material for sequencing was naive CD4+ T cells sorted from blood. As to subset: CD45RA+ positively selected. The chain links TRBV9 to TRBJ2-4, with D perhaps matching TRBD1 (6 bases). The TCR sequence derives from a man aged 30 to 45 in good health. CDR3 protein: CASSDPGENIQYF. The CDR3 DNA sequence: TGTGCCAGCAGCGATCCAGGGGAAAACATTCAGTACTTC.